This T cell receptor (beta chain) was sequenced for a study of blood T cell repertoires in COVID-19. Study details: In each case, the material was cDNA or gDNA derived from T cells, B-cell-depleted T cells, or PBMCs.

Many counts were recorded for this clone. Libraries were prepared by immunoSEQ multiplex PCR; TCRdb keeps only in-frame clonotypes and omits some of them. The top ten clones hold 3.5% to 4% of a sample with some 290,000 clones, 86% of them seen once. The CDR3 is 11 amino acids. Trimming shortened V by 4 bases and J by 9 bases, and 7 bases separated the two germline ends. Sequencing was done on a sample of peripheral blood. The chain joins TRBV12-3 or TRBV12-4 to TRBJ1-5; D remains unclear. The clonotype was recovered from a man aged 18 to 30 with active or convalescent COVID-19. The CDR3 bases are TGTGCCAGCAGTTCAGGACTGCCCCAGCATTTT. This gives the protein CASSSGLPQHF.